The 8 T cell receptor beta chains below were found in one sample sequenced in a study of blood T cell repertoires in COVID-19. Generated by immunoSEQ multiplex PCR, the TCRdb table keeps only in-frame clones and is missing some. The sample contains around 100,000 clones, around 82% of which appear only once. Sample: peripheral blood. The receptor source for this set is a human donor in a cohort sampled during active or convalescent COVID-19.

The chain is built from TRBV28 and TRBJ2-4, with 8 nucleotides matching TRBD1. V was clipped by 4 bases and J by 0 bases; unmatched bases: 8. The germline V gene encodes CDR1 MDHEN and CDR2 SYDVKM. The CDR3 sequence is 17 residues long. Here the CDR3 DNA reads TGTGCCAGCAGTTCCTCGGACAGGGCGGGAGCCAAAAACATTCAGTACTTC. The encoded protein is CASSSSDRAGAKNIQYF. Drawing the rest from reference TRBV28 and TRBJ2-4, the complete variable domain is DVKVTQSSRYLVKRTGEKVFLECVQDMDHENMFWYRQDPGLGLRLIYFSYDVKMKEKGDIPEGYSVSREKKERFSLILESASTNQTSMYLCASSSSDRAGAKNIQYFGAGTRLSVL.

The rearrangement joins TRBV5-1 to TRBJ1-1; no firm D call. V lost 4 bases and J lost 1, with 11 bases in between. This CDR3 has 14 residues. CDR1 and CDR2 from the germline V gene are SGHRS and YFSETQ. The chain's CDR3 is CASSITFGNTEAFF. As DNA, the CDR3 is TGCGCCAGCAGCATAACGTTCGGGAACACTGAAGCTTTCTTT. The variable domain in full, completed from reference TRBV5-1 and TRBJ1-1, reads KAGVTQTPRYLIKTRGQQVTLSCSPISGHRSVSWYQQTPGQGLQFLFEYFSETQRNKGNFPGRFSGRQFSNSRSEMNVSTLELGDSALYLCASSITFGNTEAFFGQGTRLTVV.

In this sample, this clone turned up once. This sequence joins TRBV5-8 and TRBJ1-2; no definite D call. The CDR3 is 15 amino acids. Germline CDR1 is SGHTS and CDR2 is YDEGEE. V lost 6 bases to trimming and J lost 5 bases, with 20 bases between them. The CDR3 loop is CASTIGLGLFYGYTF. The DNA for the CDR3 is TGTGCCAGCACCATAGGCCTAGGCCTTTTTTATGGCTACACCTTC.

The rearrangement joins TRBV11-2 to TRBJ2-1; TRBD2 aligns across 9 bases. The CDR3 spans 16 residues. Germline assignment: CDR1 SGHAT and CDR2 FQNNGV. Losses at the gene ends were 4 bases for V and 5 bases for J; bases not matched to a gene: 9. CDR3 residues: CASSSMSGGPDNEQFF. CDR3 bases: TGTGCCAGCAGCTCAATGAGCGGGGGGCCTGACAATGAGCAGTTCTTC.

The chain employs TRBV29-1 and TRBJ2-7, with TRBD1 matching 10 bases. This CDR3 contains 14 residues. Germline CDR1 and CDR2: SQVTM and ANQGSEA. V shed 6 bases, J shed 5 bases, and the junction held 10 bases outside the gene matches. The CDR3 region has the DNA TGCAGCGTCCGGGACAGGGGACTTCCTGACGAGCAGTACTTC. This encodes CSVRDRGLPDEQYF.

This chain joins TRBV7-2 and TRBJ1-5, with D unresolved. This CDR3 contains 16 residues. Germline lookup yields CDR1 SGHTA and CDR2 FQGNSA. The V end lost 2 bases, the J end lost 0 bases, and 11 bases lay between the germline ends. The CDR3, as DNA: TGTGCCAGCAGCTTAAAGTTCCGGGGTAGCAATCAGCCCCAGCATTTT. Translating it yields CASSLKFRGSNQPQHF. The complete variable domain, with remaining parts taken from reference TRBV7-2 and TRBJ1-5, reads GAGVSQSPSNKVTEKGKDVELRCDPISGHTALYWYRQSLGQGLEFLIYFQGNSAPDKSGLPSDRFSAERTGGSVSTLTIQRTQQEDSAVYLCASSLKFRGSNQPQHFGDGTRLSIL.

The V call is TRBV4-2, the J call TRBJ1-3; D ambiguous. V lost 0 bases to trimming and J lost 5 bases, with 11 bases between them. Germline loops: CDR1 LGHNA, CDR2 YNFKEQ. The CDR3 covers 15 residues. The CDR3 nucleotides read TGTGCCAGCAGCCAAGATATAGGCACTAGAAACACCATATATTTT. It encodes CASSQDIGTRNTIYF.

The chain has TRBV18 and TRBJ1-2; unclear D gene. Germline values: CDR1 KGHSH, CDR2 LQKENI. Trimming removed 5 bases from V and 7 bases from J, with 8 bases in between. The CDR3 totals 11 residues. CDR3 nucleotides: TGTGCCAGCTCAGAAGAGGTTGGCTACACCTTC. Its protein product is CASSEEVGYTF.